Sequencing of this TCR beta chain was carried out in a study of cytotoxic CD8 clonotypes in ibrutinib-treated CLL. Method: immunoSEQ multiplex PCR; TCRdb's copy keeps in-frame clones and lacks some. The sample carries some 70,000 clones, around 68% recorded once. Study findings and constraints: Pretreatment clonality was elevated relative to age-matched healthy donors and paralleled circulating CD8+ T-cell counts. The study found clonality rose at ibrutinib response, then fell toward baseline at progression.

Concerning this clone: Its antigen is unidentified.

PBMCs that had been cryopreserved were the source of roughly 2.2 micrograms of genomic DNA for TCR beta libraries. The V gene's germline CDR1 is SGHRS and CDR2 YFSETQ. Trimming pared 4 bases from V and 4 bases from J, leaving 15 bases between. This CDR3 has 15 amino acids. The clonotype was recovered from a human donor with chronic lymphocytic leukemia. Sequenced material: PBMCs, taken after 12 months of ibrutinib treatment. This chain links TRBV5-1 with TRBJ2-1; D may be TRBD2 (6 bases). The CDR3 DNA reads as TGCGCCAGCAGCCCCCGACTAGTCGTGTACAATGAGCAGTTCTTC. Translating gives CASSPRLVVYNEQFF.